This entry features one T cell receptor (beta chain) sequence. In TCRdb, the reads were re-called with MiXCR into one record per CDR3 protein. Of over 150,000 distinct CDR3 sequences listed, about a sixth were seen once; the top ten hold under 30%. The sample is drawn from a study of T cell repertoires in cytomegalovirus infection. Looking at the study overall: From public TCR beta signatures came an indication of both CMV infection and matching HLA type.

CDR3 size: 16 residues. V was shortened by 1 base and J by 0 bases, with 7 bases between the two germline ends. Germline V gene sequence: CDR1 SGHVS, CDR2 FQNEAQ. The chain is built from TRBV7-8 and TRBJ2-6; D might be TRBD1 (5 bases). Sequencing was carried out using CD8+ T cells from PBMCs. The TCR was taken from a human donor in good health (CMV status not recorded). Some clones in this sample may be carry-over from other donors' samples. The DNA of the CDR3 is TGTGCCAGCAGCTTAGGACAGCTCTCTGGGGCCAACGTCCTGACTTTC. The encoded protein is CASSLGQLSGANVLTF.